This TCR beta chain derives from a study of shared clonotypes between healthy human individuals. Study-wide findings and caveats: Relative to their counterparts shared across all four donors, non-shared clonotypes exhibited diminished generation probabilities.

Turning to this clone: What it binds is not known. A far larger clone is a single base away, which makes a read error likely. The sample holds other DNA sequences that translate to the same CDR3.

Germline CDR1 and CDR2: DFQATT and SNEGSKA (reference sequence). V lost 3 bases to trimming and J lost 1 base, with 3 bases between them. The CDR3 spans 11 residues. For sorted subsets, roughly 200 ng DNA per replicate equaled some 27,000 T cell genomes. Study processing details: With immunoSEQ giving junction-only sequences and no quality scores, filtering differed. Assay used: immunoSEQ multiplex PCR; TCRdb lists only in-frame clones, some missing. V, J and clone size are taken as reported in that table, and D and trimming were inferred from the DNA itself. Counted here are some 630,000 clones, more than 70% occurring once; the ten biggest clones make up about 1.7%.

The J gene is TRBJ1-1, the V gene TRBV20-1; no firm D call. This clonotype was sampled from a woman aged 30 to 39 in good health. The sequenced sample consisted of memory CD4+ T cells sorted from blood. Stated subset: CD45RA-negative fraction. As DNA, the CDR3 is TGCAGTGCTAGGGAGAACACTGAAGCTTTCTTT. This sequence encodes CSARENTEAFF.